The rows below give T cell receptor beta chains drawn from one sample of a study of T cells after yellow fever vaccination. TCRdb reprocessed the 5' RACE reads via MiXCR and lists one record per CDR3 protein. The data show 450,000 to 550,000 distinct CDR3 sequences, 20% to 25% seen once. Source: PBMCs, taken about 21 days after the first yellow fever vaccination. The receptors originated from a young man who received the YFV17D yellow fever vaccine. Each CDR3 is given with its conserved first and last residue. The D gene is left open where the match is weak. The size of a clone is reported for some rows only, either as once, few or many, or as a class for expanded clones.

d_call	clone_size	v_call	cdr3_length	j_call	cdr3_nt	cdr3_aa
.	many	TRBV7-2	14	TRBJ2-5	TGTGCCAGCAGCTTGGCCCGAGGGAGGGAGACCCAGTACTTC	CASSLARGRETQYF
.	.	TRBV28	12	TRBJ1-1	TGTGCCAGCGGTACCCGACGGGTGAGAACTTTCTTT	CASGTRRVRTFF
.	.	TRBV15	17	TRBJ2-1	TGTGCCACCAGCAGAAGAGTTCGTGGGGGTCCGCGAAATGAGCAGTTCTTC	CATSRRVRGGPRNEQFF
TRBD1	.	TRBV6-5	16	TRBJ1-2	TGTGCCAGCAGTTACCCTCCCGGACAGGGGGACTATGGCTACACCTTC	CASSYPPGQGDYGYTF
.	once	TRBV5-1	15	TRBJ2-2	TGCGCCAGCAGCTTGGGGGCAGGGCAAACCGGGGAGCTGTTTTTT	CASSLGAGQTGELFF
.	.	TRBV6-1	18	TRBJ2-1	TGTGCTAGCAGTCCAACTCTTTCTGCTCCAGACGCCTACAATGAGCAGTTCTTC	CASSPTLSAPDAYNEQFF
.	.	TRBV7-9	17	TRBJ1-2	TGTGCCAGCAGCTCGAGTTTTCGGGGGGCAGATGCCTATGGCTACACCTTC	CASSSSFRGADAYGYTF
.	.	TRBV5-1	15	TRBJ1-6	TGCGCCAGCAGCTTGCCTGGGGCGGGGAATTCACCCCTCCACTTT	CASSLPGAGNSPLHF
.	.	TRBV5-1	15	TRBJ2-5	TGCGCCAGTAAGCGAACCAGGGGTTTGCAAGAGACCCAGTACTTC	CASKRTRGLQETQYF
.	few	TRBV9	14	TRBJ1-4	TGTGCCAGCAGCGTAGGCGCAACTAATGAAAAACTGTTTTTT	CASSVGATNEKLFF
TRBD1	.	TRBV5-6	14	TRBJ2-1	TGTGCCAGCAGCTTGGGGACAGGGGCCTGGGAGCAGTTCTTC	CASSLGTGAWEQFF